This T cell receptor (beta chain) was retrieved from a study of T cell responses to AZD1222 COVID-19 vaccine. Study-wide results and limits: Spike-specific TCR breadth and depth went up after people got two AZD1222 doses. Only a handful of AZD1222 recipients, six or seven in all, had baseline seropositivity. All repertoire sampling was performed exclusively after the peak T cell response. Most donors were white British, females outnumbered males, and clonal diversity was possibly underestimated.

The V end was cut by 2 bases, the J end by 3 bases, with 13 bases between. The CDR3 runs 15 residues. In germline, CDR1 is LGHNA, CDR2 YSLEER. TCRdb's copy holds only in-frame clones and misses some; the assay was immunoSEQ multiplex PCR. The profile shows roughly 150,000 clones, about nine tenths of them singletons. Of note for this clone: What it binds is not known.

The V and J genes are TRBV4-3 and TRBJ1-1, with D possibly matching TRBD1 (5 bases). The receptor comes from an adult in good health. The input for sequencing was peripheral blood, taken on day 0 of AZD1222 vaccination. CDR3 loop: CASSQFRWGHTEAFF. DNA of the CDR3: TGCGCCAGCAGCCAATTCCGTTGGGGACACACTGAAGCTTTCTTT.